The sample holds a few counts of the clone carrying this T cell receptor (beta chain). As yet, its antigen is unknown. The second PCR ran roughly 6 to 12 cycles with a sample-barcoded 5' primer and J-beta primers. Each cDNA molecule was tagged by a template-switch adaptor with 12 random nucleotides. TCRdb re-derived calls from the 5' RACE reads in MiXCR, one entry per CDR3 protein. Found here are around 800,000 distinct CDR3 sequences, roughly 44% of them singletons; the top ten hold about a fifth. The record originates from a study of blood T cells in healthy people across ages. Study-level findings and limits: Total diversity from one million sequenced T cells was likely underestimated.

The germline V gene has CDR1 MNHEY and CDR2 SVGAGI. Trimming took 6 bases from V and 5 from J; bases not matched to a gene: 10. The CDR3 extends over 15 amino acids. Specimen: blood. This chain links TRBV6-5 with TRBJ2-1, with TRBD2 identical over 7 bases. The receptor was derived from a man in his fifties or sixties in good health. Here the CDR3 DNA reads TGTGCCAGCAGCAACGAGGCGGGGGTGGACAATGAGCAGTTCTTC. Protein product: CASSNEAGVDNEQFF.